The TCR beta chain described here comes from a study of metastatic and nonmetastatic thyroid tumors. About the study: The study looked at repertoires side by side in blood and in tumor or nodule tissue from malignant and benign thyroid patients. Findings and limits, study-wide: Reports indicated that malignant thyroid tumors showed significantly higher TCR beta diversity than benign nodules did, in blood and tumor.

How the authors handled the data: The distant-metastasis classifier for papillary thyroid cancer was built from CDR3 differences across clinicopathological groups. Via MiXCR, TCRdb re-called the PCR reads. The V and J calls here are based on TCRdb, not the publication. The sample gives approximately 22,000 clones, around 11% of which show up once; 6% to 8.5% is in the top ten. No patient had received any treatment before thyroid surgery. This clone was found many times. What it binds is not known. Material: blood. The TCR originated in a female donor with papillary thyroid cancer or a benign thyroid nodule (not recorded which). Some clones in this sample may be carry-over from other donors' samples.

CDR3 bases: TGCAGTGCTAGAGATCAAACAGGACAGAACACTGAAGCTTTCTTT. Translation gives CSARDQTGQNTEAFF. The V and J genes are TRBV20-1 and TRBJ1-1; perhaps TRBD1 as D (5 bases). This CDR3 comprises 15 residues. The V and J ends lost 0 bases and 1 base respectively, with 12 bases between them. The germline gives CDR1 DFQATT, CDR2 SNEGSKA (reference sequence).